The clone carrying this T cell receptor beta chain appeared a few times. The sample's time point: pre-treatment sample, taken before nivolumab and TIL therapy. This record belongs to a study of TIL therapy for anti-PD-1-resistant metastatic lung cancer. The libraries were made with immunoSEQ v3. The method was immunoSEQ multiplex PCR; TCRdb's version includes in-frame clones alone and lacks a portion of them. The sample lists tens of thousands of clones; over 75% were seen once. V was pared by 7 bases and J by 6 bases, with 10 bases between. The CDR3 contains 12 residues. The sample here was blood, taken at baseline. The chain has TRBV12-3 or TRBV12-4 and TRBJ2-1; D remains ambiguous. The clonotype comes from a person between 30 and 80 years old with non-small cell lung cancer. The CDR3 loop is CASNWAFNEQFF. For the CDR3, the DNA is TGTGCCAGCAATTGGGCCTTCAATGAGCAGTTCTTC.